The clone carrying this TCR beta chain has just a few counts. Expressed TCRB transcripts were sequenced because the isolated RNA had all been reverse transcribed beforehand. Method: immunoSEQ multiplex PCR; TCRdb's copy keeps in-frame clones and lacks some. The data contain about 130,000 clones, about 10% of them singletons. Heparinised blood was drawn once per donor, averaging approximately 0.12 L. The source of the sample is a study of beta chain features in type 1 diabetes. About the study: Over all samples combined, over 85,000,000 sorted cells were examined.

V dropped 5 bases and J dropped 2 bases, with 16 bases sitting between them. Germline V gene lookup returns CDR1 MNHEY and CDR2 SMNVEV (reference sequence). There are 15 residues in the CDR3. The receptor comes from a young man in good health. This rearrangement joins TRBV27 to TRBJ2-7; D perhaps matches TRBD1 (6 bases). The sequenced sample consisted of central memory CD4+ T cells from blood. The CDR3: CASSRSGAAPYEQYF. The DNA of the CDR3 is TGTGCCAGCAGTCGGTCAGGGGCCGCTCCCTACGAGCAGTACTTC.